The next 2 T cell receptor beta chains were all read from a single sample in a study of human thymus T cells. Sequencing was performed with immunoSEQ multiplex PCR; in TCRdb, only in-frame clones are kept and a portion is missing. The repertoire holds about 130,000 clones, with around 94% as singletons. It was from resections taken during corrective heart surgery that the thymus tissue came. Sequencing was performed on thymus tissue. The receptors come from a boy younger than two with a congenital heart defect but otherwise immunologically healthy.

The chain combines TRBV28 with TRBJ2-2, with 8 bases that match TRBD1. V lost 3 bases to trimming and J lost 0 bases; unmatched junction nucleotides: 3. The CDR3 spans 16 residues. CDR1 is MDHEN and CDR2 is SYDVKM in the germline V gene. In DNA form, the CDR3 reads TGTGCCAGCAGTTTTAAACAGGGGGCGAACACCGGGGAGCTGTTTTTT. Protein product: CASSFKQGANTGELFF.

The J gene is TRBJ1-4, the V gene TRBV11-2; D is undetermined. This CDR3 region has 15 residues. Trimming removed 5 bases from V and 2 bases from J, with 12 bases in between. Germline V lookup: CDR1 SGHAT, CDR2 FQNNGV. CDR3 sequence reads: CASSAPEATNEKLFF. The CDR3 DNA is TGTGCCAGCAGCGCGCCGGAAGCGACTAATGAAAAACTGTTTTTT.